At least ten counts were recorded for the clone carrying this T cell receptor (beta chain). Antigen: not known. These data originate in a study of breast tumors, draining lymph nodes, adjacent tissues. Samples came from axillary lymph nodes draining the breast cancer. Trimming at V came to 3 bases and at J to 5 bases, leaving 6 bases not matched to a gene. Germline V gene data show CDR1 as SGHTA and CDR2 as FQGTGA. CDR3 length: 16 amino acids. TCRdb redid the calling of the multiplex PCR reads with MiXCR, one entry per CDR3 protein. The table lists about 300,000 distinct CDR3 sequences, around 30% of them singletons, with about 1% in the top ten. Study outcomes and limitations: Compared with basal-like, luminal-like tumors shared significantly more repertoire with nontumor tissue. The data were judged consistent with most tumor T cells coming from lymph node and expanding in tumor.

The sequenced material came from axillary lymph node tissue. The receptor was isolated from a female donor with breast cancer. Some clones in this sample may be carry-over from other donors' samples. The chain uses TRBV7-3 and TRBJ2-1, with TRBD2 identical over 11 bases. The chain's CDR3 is CASSLGTSGINNEQFF. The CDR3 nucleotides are TGTGCCAGCAGCTTGGGGACTAGCGGAATAAACAATGAGCAGTTCTTC.